These T cell receptor beta chains were read from a single sample in a study of T cell responses to AZD1222 COVID-19 vaccine. The table came from immunoSEQ multiplex PCR; TCRdb's copy has only in-frame clones and leaves some out. The sample contains 110,000 to 150,000 clones, approximately 90% of which appear only once. Sequenced material: peripheral blood, taken 28 days after the second AZD1222 dose. Receptor source: an adult who received the AZD1222 COVID-19 vaccine. Each CDR3 is given without its conserved first and last residue.

v_call	j_call	cdr3_aa
TRBV29-1	TRBJ2-7	SVKGLARRPQPTYEQY
TRBV6-7	TRBJ2-7	ASSFSAASYEQY
TRBV28	TRBJ1-1	ASSFPEGARYTEAF
TRBV29-1	TRBJ2-5	SVDGTGSGETQY
TRBV5-1	TRBJ2-5	ASSLGTVPQETQY
TRBV7-9	TRBJ1-5	ASSQVDQPQH
TRBV5-1	TRBJ1-2	ASSLGQGWGGYT
TRBV30	TRBJ2-7	AWADRGYGEQY
TRBV9	TRBJ2-1	ASSSRGTSGGNEQF
TRBV18	TRBJ1-2	ASSPPSLGRDYGYT
TRBV5-1	TRBJ2-2	ASSFMDRTNTGELF
TRBV5-1	TRBJ1-2	ASSPGQGPRRNGYT
TRBV6-5	TRBJ1-3	ASSPSGTGRNTIY
TRBV4-2	TRBJ1-4	ASMTRIGEKLF
TRBV5-5	TRBJ2-7	ASSWATGSTYEQY
TRBV4-2	TRBJ1-3	ASSPVSGNTIY
TRBV5-5	TRBJ1-5	ASSRSLSDQPQH
TRBV7-9	TRBJ1-1	ASSLVQGRNTEAF
TRBV11-2	TRBJ2-3	ASSLVWRNTDTQY
TRBV29-1	TRBJ2-7	SVGQLAYEQY
TRBV7-6	TRBJ1-5	ASSSVGGAHQPQH
TRBV2	TRBJ2-1	ASRRTGGGNEQF
TRBV11-2	TRBJ2-7	ASSLGPGVSYEQY
TRBV19	TRBJ1-5	ASSIDRAVYQPQH
TRBV5-6	TRBJ2-7	ASSFLTGVYEQY
TRBV7-3	TRBJ1-1	ASSLSPGTEAF
TRBV15	TRBJ2-1	ATSRPRLPEQF
TRBV5-3	TRBJ1-2	ARRRQTRGPFFNYGYT
TRBV29-1	TRBJ1-2	SVGSGGAYGYT
TRBV6-1	TRBJ2-2	ASRELPGRGKNTGELF
TRBV7-8	TRBJ1-4	ASSPPGQGATKLF